The 32 T cell receptor beta chains in this list originate from one sample, sequenced in a study of T cell repertoires in cytomegalovirus infection (dated by TCRdb to about 2019). Instrument used: Illumina HiSeq 1500. Through fastp at Q25 and MiXCR, TCRdb rebuilt clones from the public reads, retaining in-frame beta chains. CDR3 protein duplicates are merged, each entry listing the most common genes and DNA. Recorded for this sample are some 300,000 distinct CDR3 sequences; around 13% of them occurred a single time. 8.5% to 9% of the sample belongs to the ten largest clones. The sequenced sample was PBMCs. These TCRs come from a human donor in good health (CMV status not recorded). Some clones in this sample may be carry-over from other donors' samples.

Only one count was recorded for this clonotype. This may be a read error, as it is one base from a much larger clone. The genes are TRBV28 and TRBJ1-5, with 10 bases lining up with TRBD1. The end of the DNA aligns better with TRBJ2-3, so the J call may be wrong. Germline loops: CDR1 MDHEN, CDR2 SYDVKM. This CDR3 contains 14 residues. Here the CDR3 DNA reads TGTGCCAGCAGTCCCGGGACAGGGGTTCAGCCCCAGTATTTT. Translating it yields CASSPGTGVQPQYF.

The table lists this clonotype with many counts. The rearrangement uses TRBV12-3 or TRBV12-4 and TRBJ2-1, with 8 bases fitting TRBD2. This CDR3 is built from 17 residues. J was trimmed by 0 bases and V by 5 bases; bases with no gene match: 9. CDR3 sequence reads: CASSQTSGGVSYNEQFF. The CDR3 nucleotides read TGTGCCAGCAGTCAAACTAGCGGAGGGGTCTCCTACAATGAGCAGTTCTTC.

This chain uses TRBV27 with TRBJ2-1; 9 bases agree with TRBD1. The CDR3 consists of 15 residues. The trim removed 7 bases at V and 8 bases at J, leaving 12 bases unmatched. Germline V gives CDR1 MNHEY, CDR2 SMNVEV (reference sequence). The CDR3 region has the DNA TGTGCCAGCACCCGAACCGGGACAGGGATGGATGAGCAGTTCTTC. This codes for CASTRTGTGMDEQFF.

The chain couples TRBV6-4 to TRBJ2-3; the D gene is possibly TRBD2 (6 bases). The germline gives CDR1 MRHNA, CDR2 SNTAGT. This CDR3 is built from 16 residues. V was clipped by 2 bases and J by 0 bases, with 12 bases between them. CDR3 protein: CASSDGPAGSTDTQYF. DNA for the CDR3: TGTGCCAGCAGTGACGGTCCTGCGGGGAGCACAGATACGCAGTATTTT.

The chain combines TRBV29-1 with TRBJ2-7, with TRBD2 matching 10 bases. The CDR3 covers 14 residues. Per the germline V gene, CDR1 is SQVTM and CDR2 is ANQGSEA. Losses at the gene ends were 4 bases for V and 3 bases for J; bases not matched to a gene: 6. CDR3 sequence reads: CSVAGTSASYEQYF. The CDR3 DNA is TGCAGCGTTGCCGGGACTAGCGCCAGCTACGAGCAGTACTTC.

This clonotype was counted only a few times. This rearrangement joins TRBV2 to TRBJ2-1; TRBD2 might be the D (5 bases). V was pared by 6 bases and J by 7 bases, with 16 bases between. Germline CDR1 is SNHLY and CDR2 is FYNNEI. The CDR3 has 14 amino acids. The CDR3 region has the DNA TGTGCCAGCAGGGGGTTCTCGGGGAGAAATGAGCAGTTCTTC. This gives the protein CASRGFSGRNEQFF.

This clonotype showed up many times. The V gene is TRBV28, the J gene TRBJ2-1; the D is unclear. CDR3 length equals 16 residues. CDR1 is MDHEN and CDR2 is SYDVKM in the germline V gene. Trimming took 7 bases from V and 10 from J, leaving 26 bases between them. In DNA, the CDR3 is TGTGCCAGCAACTCCTTTGGGATAGGGAATGTCAGAGAGCAGTTCTTC. Encoded protein: CASNSFGIGNVREQFF. The full variable domain, with the rest looked up from reference TRBV28 and TRBJ2-1, is DVKVTQSSRYLVKRTGEKVFLECVQDMDHENMFWYRQDPGLGLRLIYFSYDVKMKEKGDIPEGYSVSREKKERFSLILESASTNQTSMYLCASNSFGIGNVREQFFGPGTRLTVL.

The V call is TRBV29-1, the J call TRBJ1-2, with 7 bases fitting TRBD1. The CDR3 sequence is 12 residues long. Per the germline V gene, CDR1 is SQVTM and CDR2 is ANQGSEA. J gave up 7 bases and V 6 bases, and 8 bases lay outside the gene matches. CDR3 sequence (DNA): TGCAGCGTGATGGACAGGCCACTTGGCTACACCTTC. Protein product: CSVMDRPLGYTF.

This clonotype was counted a few times. The V and J genes are TRBV19 and TRBJ2-4; D unresolved. The germline CDR1 and CDR2 sequences are LNHDA and SQIVND (reference sequence). The CDR3 contains 15 residues. Trimming stripped 5 bases from V and 0 bases from J, with 11 bases between. CDR3 sequence reads: CASSSVTLAKNIQYF. In DNA, the CDR3 is TGTGCCAGTAGTTCGGTAACTTTAGCCAAAAACATTCAGTACTTC. The whole variable domain, remainder taken from reference TRBV19 and TRBJ2-4, is DGGITQSPKYLFRKEGQNVTLSCEQNLNHDAMYWYRQDPGQGLRLIYYSQIVNDFQKGDIAEGYSVSREKKESFPLTVTSAQKNPTAFYLCASSSVTLAKNIQYFGAGTRLSVL.

A few counts support this clonotype. The chain combines TRBV4-3 with TRBJ2-7; D unclear. Germline V lookup: CDR1 LGHNA, CDR2 YSLEER. This CDR3 is 15 amino acids long. Trimming shortened V by 0 bases and J by 3 bases, and 12 bases separated the two germline ends. This CDR3 is CASSQDLGSYYEQYF. DNA for the CDR3: TGCGCCAGCAGCCAAGATCTGGGTTCGTACTACGAGCAGTACTTC.

This CDR3 is CSVDTETGELFF. CDR3 sequence (DNA): TGCAGCGTTGACACAGAAACCGGGGAGCTGTTTTTT. The chain recombines TRBV29-1 with TRBJ2-2; no clear D gene. V was trimmed by 3 bases and J by 5 bases, leaving 7 bases between them. CDR1 is SQVTM, CDR2 ANQGSEA, per germline. CDR3 length: 12 residues.

This clonotype has ten or more counts. The chain carries TRBV4-1 and TRBJ2-1, with D possibly being TRBD2 (5 bases). From germline, CDR1 is MGHRA and CDR2 YSYEKL. This CDR3 spans 14 amino acids. The V end was cut by 3 bases, the J end by 4 bases, with 10 bases between. CDR3 amino acids: CASSQGSSYNEQFF. The DNA of the CDR3 is TGCGCCAGCAGCCAGGGGAGTTCATACAATGAGCAGTTCTTC.

The chain is built from TRBV6-1 and TRBJ2-2, with D unresolved. Germline values: CDR1 MNHNS, CDR2 SASEGT. The ends were cut back, 2 bases at V and 1 base at J, with 8 bases in the middle. CDR3 length equals 15 residues. CDR3 amino acids: CASSEYSLNTGELFF. The CDR3 nucleotides read TGTGCCAGCAGTGAATACAGCCTGAACACCGGGGAGCTGTTTTTT.

V gene TRBV24-1 combines with J gene TRBJ2-2; TRBD1 matches at 7 bases. V lost 1 base, J lost 4 bases, and 2 bases stayed unmatched. Germline CDR1 KGHDR, CDR2 SFDVKD. The CDR3 is 15 amino acids. The CDR3 nucleotides are TGTGCCACCAGTGATTTAGGGGGCGCCACCGGGGAGCTGTTTTTT. This gives the protein CATSDLGGATGELFF.

This clonotype was recorded many times. The rearrangement links TRBV7-9 to TRBJ2-3, with 7 bases aligning to TRBD1. The CDR3 consists of 15 residues. Germline V gene sequence: CDR1 SEHNR, CDR2 FQNEAQ (reference sequence). J gave up 4 bases and V 7 bases, and 11 bases lay outside the gene matches. The CDR3 reads CASTSTGRIADTQYF. Here the CDR3 DNA reads TGTGCCAGCACCTCGACAGGGAGAATTGCAGATACGCAGTATTTT. Filled out from reference TRBV7-9 and TRBJ2-3, the complete variable domain reads DTGVSQNPRHKITKRGQNVTFRCDPISEHNRLYWYRQTLGQGPEFLTYFQNEAQLEKSRLLSDRFSAERPKGSFSTLEIQRTEQGDSAMYLCASTSTGRIADTQYFGPGTRLTVL.

This clonotype showed up just a few times. The genes are TRBV6-5 and TRBJ2-2, with 11 bases aligning to TRBD2. The CDR3 length is 19 residues. Germline CDR1 and CDR2: MNHEY and SVGAGI. With V trimmed by 0 bases and J by 2 bases, 8 bases remained unmatched. The CDR3 sequence is CASSYSSLAGALNTGELFF. CDR3 nucleotides: TGTGCCAGCAGTTACTCATCACTAGCGGGGGCCCTTAACACCGGGGAGCTGTTTTTT.

This clonotype was detected many times. The chain joins TRBV7-2 to TRBJ2-7; no definite D call. The CDR3 spans 13 residues. CDR1 is SGHTA, CDR2 FQGNSA, per germline. Trimming took off 1 base at V and 6 bases at J, with 10 bases between the two ends. This CDR3 is CASSLVSVSEQYF. The CDR3 bases are TGTGCCAGCAGCTTAGTATCGGTCTCCGAGCAGTACTTC.

There are a few counts of this clonotype. This rearrangement joins TRBV11-2 to TRBJ2-7; 10 bases fit TRBD1. V trimming: 4 bases; J trimming: 4 bases; junction bases outside the gene matches: 10. Germline CDR1 SGHAT, CDR2 FQNNGV. This CDR3 comprises 16 residues. CDR3 in amino acids: CASSSRDRGWLYEQYF. Here the CDR3 DNA reads TGTGCCAGCAGCTCCCGGGACAGGGGATGGTTGTACGAGCAGTACTTC.

The chain employs TRBV4-2 and TRBJ1-1, with TRBD1 as a possible D gene (5 bases). Germline-derived CDR1 and CDR2 are LGHNA and YNFKEQ. The CDR3 has 14 residues. With 0 bases removed from V and 3 bases from J, the gap between germline ends came to 8 bases. CDR3 region: CASSQDLGDTEAFF. CDR3 bases: TGTGCCAGCAGCCAAGATCTAGGGGACACTGAAGCTTTCTTT.

The chain employs TRBV29-1 and TRBJ2-7; D is uncertain. This CDR3 spans 11 amino acids. Germline loops: CDR1 SQVTM, CDR2 ANQGSEA. CDR3 in amino acids: CSGMTSYEQYF. As DNA, the CDR3 is TGCAGTGGGATGACCTCCTACGAGCAGTACTTC.

This clonotype was seen many times. The chain joins TRBV12-3 or TRBV12-4 to TRBJ1-2, with 8 bases that match TRBD1. This CDR3 contains 15 residues. V shed 6 bases and J 5 bases; nucleotides not matched to a gene: 11. CDR3 in amino acids: CASRPTTGARYGYTF. The CDR3 coding sequence is TGTGCCAGCAGACCAACGACAGGGGCCCGATATGGCTACACCTTC.

The chain employs TRBV20-1 and TRBJ1-5; a possible D gene is TRBD1 (5 bases). The V end lost 3 bases, the J end lost 4 bases, and 10 bases lay between the germline ends. CDR1 and CDR2 (germline): DFQATT, SNEGSKA (reference sequence). This CDR3 is built from 13 residues. This CDR3 reads CSAREAGNQPQHF. CDR3 DNA: TGCAGTGCTAGGGAGGCAGGGAATCAGCCCCAGCATTTT.

This clonotype was seen many times. This chain joins TRBV7-9 and TRBJ2-1, with 11 bases that match TRBD2. Germline CDR1 is SEHNR and CDR2 is FQNEAQ (reference sequence). The V segment lost 5 bases and the J segment 4 bases; nucleotides outside the gene matches: 4. The CDR3 totals 15 residues. Here the CDR3 DNA reads TGTGCCAGCAGCCTCGGGACTAGCGGTTACAATGAGCAGTTCTTC. As protein: CASSLGTSGYNEQFF. Full variable domain (rest looked up from reference TRBV7-9 and TRBJ2-1): DTGVSQNPRHKITKRGQNVTFRCDPISEHNRLYWYRQTLGQGPEFLTYFQNEAQLEKSRLLSDRFSAERPKGSFSTLEIQRTEQGDSAMYLCASSLGTSGYNEQFFGPGTRLTVL.

The rearrangement links TRBV29-1 to TRBJ2-7; a possible D gene is TRBD1 (6 bases). The CDR3 has 12 amino acids. Trimming pared 5 bases from V and 0 bases from J, leaving 8 bases between. Germline CDR1 SQVTM, CDR2 ANQGSEA. Here the CDR3 DNA reads TGCAGCGTTTGGGACAACTCCTACGAGCAGTACTTC. This codes for CSVWDNSYEQYF.

This clonotype has just a few counts. The chain uses TRBV20-1 and TRBJ2-1; TRBD2 is a possible D gene (7 bases). Germline CDR1 is DFQATT and CDR2 is SNEGSKA (reference sequence). The CDR3 has 16 residues. Trimming took 6 bases from V and 0 from J, leaving 18 bases between them. As DNA, the CDR3 is TGCAGTGCGGGAGGGGGGAACCCCAGCTCCTACAATGAGCAGTTCTTC. Translated: CSAGGGNPSSYNEQFF.

This clonotype has just a few counts. This chain joins TRBV27 and TRBJ1-2; 8 bases line up with TRBD1. The CDR3 has 15 residues. V lost 6 bases and J lost 4; bases outside the gene matches: 10. CDR1 and CDR2 from the germline V gene are MNHEY and SMNVEV (reference sequence). This CDR3 reads CASRLSPGQVYGYTF. The CDR3 DNA reads TGTGCCAGCAGACTCTCTCCGGGACAGGTCTATGGCTACACCTTC.

The chain recombines TRBV6-2 or TRBV6-3 with TRBJ2-1; TRBD2 matches at 9 bases. CDR3 length: 13 residues. V trimming: 6 bases; J trimming: 14 bases; junction bases outside the gene matches: 11. Germline CDR1 and CDR2: MNHEY and SVGEGT. For the CDR3, the DNA is TGTGCCAGCAGACACGATAGCGGGGGTTATAAGTTCTTC. It codes for CASRHDSGGYKFF.

This clonotype was recorded at least ten times. The chain combines TRBV6-2 or TRBV6-3 with TRBJ2-7, with D perhaps TRBD2 (6 bases). This CDR3 is built from 14 residues. V was cut by 5 bases and J by 1 base, with 12 bases left in between. Germline V gene lookup returns CDR1 MNHEY and CDR2 SVGEGT. In nucleotides, the CDR3 is TGTGCCAGCAGTGGGAGTGGGACTTCCTACGAGCAGTACTTC. This translates into CASSGSGTSYEQYF.

A few counts support this clonotype. V usage is TRBV12-3 or TRBV12-4 and J usage is TRBJ1-1, with TRBD1 as a possible D gene (6 bases). V lost 3 bases and J lost 5, with 13 bases in between. This CDR3 is 14 amino acids long. CDR3 bases: TGTGCCAGCAGTTTTAGGGGGGTGATAACTGAAGCTTTCTTT. Protein product: CASSFRGVITEAFF.

As for this clonotype: The conserved phenylalanine or tryptophan normally closing the CDR3 is absent here, so this likely arose from a read error. This chain uses TRBV7-3 with TRBJ2-2; no clear D. Trimming stripped 2 bases from V and 4 bases from J, with 5 bases between. The CDR3 has 13 amino acids. Germline V gene sequence: CDR1 SGHTA, CDR2 FQGTGA. The CDR3 DNA is TGTGCCAGCAGCTTAGAAGGCACCGGGGAGCTGTTTTCT. Its protein is CASSLEGTGELFS.

This clonotype came up a few times. V and J are TRBV3-1 and TRBJ2-7, with TRBD1 identical over 8 bases. This CDR3 is built from 16 residues. CDR1 LGHDT and CDR2 YNNKEL come from the germline V gene (reference sequence). Losses at the gene ends were 0 bases for V and 5 bases for J; bases not matched to a gene: 9. CDR3 region: CASSQDNGRGRNEQYF. The CDR3 DNA sequence: TGTGCCAGCAGCCAAGATAATGGCAGGGGGCGAAACGAGCAGTACTTC.

The chain is built from TRBV20-1 and TRBJ1-5, with D possibly TRBD1 on 6 matching bases. V was pared by 3 bases and J by 0 bases, with 12 bases between. In germline, CDR1 is DFQATT, CDR2 SNEGSKA (reference sequence). CDR3 size: 15 residues. The CDR3, as DNA: TGCAGTGCTAGCCCCGGGGGCTATAGCAATCAGCCCCAGCATTTT. Its translation is CSASPGGYSNQPQHF.